This entry is about one T cell receptor (beta chain). The length of the CDR3 is 14 residues. The V end lost 6 bases, the J end lost 1 base, and 11 bases lay between the germline ends. Germline V CDR1 and CDR2: SGHDT, YYEEEE. This entry belongs to a study of blood T cell repertoires in COVID-19. At the level of the study: In each case, the material was cDNA or gDNA derived from T cells, B-cell-depleted T cells, or PBMCs.

Original data processing: Amplification of reference gene primers was used by the study to estimate nucleated cell counts. Here immunoSEQ multiplex PCR was the method, and the copy in TCRdb shows in-frame clones only, minus some. Clonal size and the V and J genes are those of that table, whereas D and trimming came from the DNA. The data contain approximately 330,000 clones, just under 90% of them singletons. For recovered donors of Cohort 3, there were two negative PCRs, clearance, or symptom resolution. The TCR was taken from a woman between 25 and 40 years old who had recovered from COVID-19. Sequencing used PBMCs or T cells enriched from blood (not recorded which). The rearrangement joins TRBV5-6 to TRBJ1-5, with a tentative D call TRBD1 (6 bases). In nucleotides, the CDR3 is TGTGCCAGCACCCAGGGGTTGAGCAATCAGCCCCAGCATTTT. Translated, it gives CASTQGLSNQPQHF.